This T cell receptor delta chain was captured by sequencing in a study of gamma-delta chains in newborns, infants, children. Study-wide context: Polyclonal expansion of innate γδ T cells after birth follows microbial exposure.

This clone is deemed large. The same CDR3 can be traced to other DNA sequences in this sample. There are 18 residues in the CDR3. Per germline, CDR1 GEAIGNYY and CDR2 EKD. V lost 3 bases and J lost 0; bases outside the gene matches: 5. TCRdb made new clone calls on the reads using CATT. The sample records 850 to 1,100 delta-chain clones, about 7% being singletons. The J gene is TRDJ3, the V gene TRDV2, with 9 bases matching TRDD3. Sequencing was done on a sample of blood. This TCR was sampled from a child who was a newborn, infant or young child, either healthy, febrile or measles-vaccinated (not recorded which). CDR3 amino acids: CACDVLGESSWDTRQMFF. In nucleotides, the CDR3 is TGTGCCTGTGACGTACTGGGGGAAAGCTCCTGGGACACCCGACAGATGTTTTTC.